Listed below are T cell receptor beta chains from one sample, sequenced in a study of human T cells and chemical hapten exposure. MiXCR, run by TCRdb on the RACE reads, gives a single entry per CDR3 protein. In the table there are under 120,000 distinct CDR3 sequences, 8% to 13% of which are singletons. The sample in question was whole blood, obtained in connection with sensitization to the hapten diphenylcyclopropenone (DPC). The source of these receptors is a woman aged 40 to 50 with alopecia areata. Some clones in this sample may be carry-over from other donors' samples. Each CDR3 is given with its conserved first and last residue. Each record gives: V gene, J gene, D gene, clone size, CDR3 DNA, CDR3 protein. The D gene is left open where the match is weak. Where a row states a size, it is once, few, many or the class of an expanded clone; other rows omit it.

TRBV18	TRBJ1-1	NA	many	TGTGCCAGCTCTCCGTTAGACAGAATGAACACTGAAGCTTTCTTT	CASSPLDRMNTEAFF
TRBV20-1	TRBJ2-7	TRBD2	many	TGCAGTGCTACTCGTACTAGCGGCAGCTCCTACGAGCAGTACTTC	CSATRTSGSSYEQYF
TRBV10-2	TRBJ2-5	NA	many	TGCGCCAGCAGTGACGCGGAGGGAGCTTTCGAGACCCAGTACTTC	CASSDAEGAFETQYF
TRBV6-2/TRBV6-3	TRBJ1-2	TRBD1	many	TGTGCCAGTCAGCGGGACAGCACTAACTATGGCTACACCTTC	CASQRDSTNYGYTF
TRBV15	TRBJ2-7	NA	NA	TGTGCCACCAGCAGACTCTCAGGCGAGCAGTACTTC	CATSRLSGEQYF
TRBV7-2	TRBJ2-2	NA	many	TGTGCCAGCACCCCTCTGAACACCGGGGAGCTGTTTTTT	CASTPLNTGELFF
TRBV6-2/TRBV6-3	TRBJ2-3	NA	NA	TGTGCCAGTACCTCGAACCGAAGAATTGGGACGCAGTATTTT	CASTSNRRIGTQYF
TRBV2	TRBJ1-2	NA	many	TGTGCCAGCAAGGCAGGGAGCTATGGCTACACCTTC	CASKAGSYGYTF
TRBV20-1	TRBJ1-2	NA	many	TGCAGTGCTAGAGGGACAGATAACTATGGCTACACCTTC	CSARGTDNYGYTF
TRBV11-1	TRBJ2-7	NA	few	TGTGCCAGCAGCAGCGGGGGATGGACAGGGGAGTCCGAGCAGTACTTC	CASSSGGWTGESEQYF
TRBV24-1	TRBJ1-5	TRBD1	NA	TGTGCCACCAGGCCGGGGGGACAGGGTGCTAGCAATCAGCCCCGGCATTTT	CATRPGGQGASNQPRHF
TRBV28	TRBJ1-1	TRBD1	few	TGTGCCAGCAGCTCGACAGGGCTGGTTAGGAACACTGAAGCTTTCTTT	CASSSTGLVRNTEAFF
TRBV4-1	TRBJ2-3	NA	NA	TGCGCCAGCAGCCAAGTTGCGCGGACAGATACGCAGTATTTT	CASSQVARTDTQYF
TRBV10-3	TRBJ2-1	NA	many	TGTGCCATCAGTGAGTCGGCTGATCTGGGTGAGCAGTTCTTC	CAISESADLGEQFF
TRBV5-4	TRBJ2-3	NA	few	TGTGCCAGCAGCTTGATCCTTTCGGGAGTCACAGATACGCAGTATTTT	CASSLILSGVTDTQYF
TRBV12-1	TRBJ2-7	NA	few	TGTGCCAGCAGCTCCTCCCCTAGCGGGGGGGCCCAAGAGCAGTACTTC	CASSSSPSGGAQEQYF
TRBV9	TRBJ2-5	NA	few	TGTGCCAGCAGCGCGGGGACCCAACGCCCGGTCGAGACCCAGTACTTC	CASSAGTQRPVETQYF
TRBV6-2/TRBV6-3	TRBJ2-3	NA	NA	TGTGCCAGCCGACCCCCCGGGATAACGTCAGGCACAGATACGCAGTATTTT	CASRPPGITSGTDTQYF
TRBV5-1	TRBJ1-3	TRBD1	many	TGCGCCAGCAGCTCCGGGACAGGGGGAAACACCATATATTTT	CASSSGTGGNTIYF
TRBV3-1	TRBJ2-5	NA	once	TGTGCCAGCAGCCAAGGGCCTTTTCTGACCCAGTACTTC	CASSQGPFLTQYF
TRBV28	TRBJ2-1	TRBD1	NA	TGTGCCAGCAGTTTACCACAGGGGCCAAAGTTCTTC	CASSLPQGPKFF
TRBV28	TRBJ2-1	TRBD1	few	TGTGCCAGCAGCGGGTCGATATCCGGGACAGGGATGGGGTATAATGAGCAGTTCTTC	CASSGSISGTGMGYNEQFF
TRBV20-1	TRBJ2-2	NA	many	TGCAGTGCTAGGAGGGACGGGAACACCGGGGAGCTGTTTTTT	CSARRDGNTGELFF
TRBV19	TRBJ2-2	NA	few	TGTGCCAGTAGTATATCCCGCCAGGGCCGGGAGCTGTTTTTT	CASSISRQGRELFF
TRBV20-1	TRBJ2-3	TRBD2	NA	TGCAGTGCTCTTGCTAGAGATGGGGGCCTAGCGGGAACGGATACGCAGTATTTT	CSALARDGGLAGTDTQYF
TRBV7-9	TRBJ2-7	TRBD1	many	TGTGCCAGCAGTTCTCAGGGGGCCTTCTACGAGCAGTACTTC	CASSSQGAFYEQYF
TRBV25-1	TRBJ1-1	NA	few	TGTGCCAGCAGTGATGGGTACAGGGTTGCGGCTTTCTTT	CASSDGYRVAAFF